This record concerns one T cell receptor beta chain sequence. This sample was taken from a study of blood T cell repertoires in COVID-19. Profiling relied on immunoSEQ multiplex PCR, and the TCRdb table lists in-frame clones only, not all of them. Found here are more than 200,000 clones, approximately 90% of them singletons; the top ten hold roughly 1.7%. Germline CDR1 and CDR2: LNHDA and SQIVND (reference sequence). The CDR3 has 12 residues. V lost 3 bases, J lost 2 bases, and 4 bases lay in between. The TCR was taken from a middle-aged man who had recovered from COVID-19. The chain combines TRBV19 with TRBJ1-2; D is unresolved. Sequencing used PBMCs or T cells enriched from blood (not recorded which). Here the CDR3 DNA reads TGTGCCAGTAGTATGGCAAACTATGGCTACACCTTC. Translated: CASSMANYGYTF.